This passage covers 20 T cell receptor beta chains from one sample sequenced in a study of cytomegalovirus exposure and HLA in healthy donors. The PCR employed 60 Vbeta primers together with 13 Jbeta primers. Generated by immunoSEQ multiplex PCR, the TCRdb table keeps only in-frame clones and is missing some. The data contain approximately 170,000 clones, 81% of them seen just once; the ten biggest clones take up 1% to 1.5%. The sequencing sample was made of PBMCs. The receptors were gathered from a man aged 45-60 years in good health and CMV-seropositive.

This chain links TRBV19 with TRBJ1-2, with D possibly being TRBD1 (5 bases). The CDR3 runs to 12 residues. V lost 5 bases and J 4 bases, leaving 8 bases between the germline ends. Germline values: CDR1 LNHDA, CDR2 SQIVND (reference sequence). CDR3 protein: CASSGDSYGYTF. For the CDR3, the DNA is TGTGCCAGTAGTGGAGACAGCTATGGCTACACCTTC.

CDR3 sequence reads: CASRGRGGVNTEAFF. The CDR3 DNA reads as TGTGCCAGCCGTGGCCGGGGGGGGGTGAACACTGAAGCTTTCTTT. The chain joins TRBV6-1 to TRBJ1-1; weak D call: TRBD1 (5 bases). The CDR3 has 15 residues. Trimming removed 8 bases from V and 0 bases from J, with 16 bases in between. Germline loops: CDR1 MNHNS, CDR2 SASEGT.

This chain joins TRBV15 and TRBJ1-5; D is perhaps TRBD1 (5 bases). V was cut by 1 base and J by 6 bases, with 16 bases left in between. The CDR3 runs 16 residues. CDR1 LNHNV and CDR2 YYDKDF come from the germline V gene (reference sequence). DNA for the CDR3: TGTGCCACCAGCAGAGCACGGGGGGTGAGGGCTCAGCCCCAGCATTTT. Protein: CATSRARGVRAQPQHF.

This clone appeared a few times. The chain has TRBV10-1 and TRBJ2-5; the match to TRBD2 covers 10 bases. Trimming cost V 0 bases and J 5 bases; bases outside gene matches: 9. Germline CDR1 WNHNN, CDR2 SYGVQD (reference sequence). The CDR3 covers 17 residues. The CDR3 sequence: CASSESRLAGVGETQYF. The CDR3 DNA sequence: TGCGCCAGCAGTGAGTCCAGGCTAGCGGGGGTCGGGGAGACCCAGTACTTC.

This clone was seen a handful of times. This rearrangement joins TRBV29-1 to TRBJ2-7; D is possibly TRBD2 (6 bases). This CDR3 is built from 12 residues. The germline CDR1 and CDR2 sequences are SQVTM and ANQGSEA. Trimming shortened V by 3 bases and J by 7 bases, and 13 bases separated the two germline ends. CDR3 loop: CSVDREFGEQYF. DNA for the CDR3: TGCAGCGTTGACCGGGAGTTTGGGGAGCAGTACTTC.

The J gene is TRBJ2-7, the V gene TRBV19, with TRBD1 matching 11 bases. Germline V gene data show CDR1 as LNHDA and CDR2 as SQIVND (reference sequence). This CDR3 region has 15 residues. V trimming: 4 bases; J trimming: 3 bases; junction bases outside the gene matches: 5. CDR3 in amino acids: CASSKAGTGGYEQYF. In DNA form, the CDR3 reads TGTGCCAGTAGTAAGGCTGGGACAGGGGGCTACGAGCAGTACTTC.

This clone was found once. V usage is TRBV29-1 and J usage is TRBJ2-5, with unresolved D. Germline CDR1 and CDR2: SQVTM and ANQGSEA. The CDR3 has 13 amino acids. Trimming shortened V by 3 bases and J by 4 bases, and 12 bases separated the two germline ends. This CDR3 reads CSVERRLGETQYF. CDR3 sequence (DNA): TGCAGCGTTGAGCGGCGGTTAGGAGAGACCCAGTACTTC.

The chain has TRBV30 and TRBJ2-7; perhaps TRBD1 as D (6 bases). Germline V gene data show CDR1 as GTSNPN and CDR2 as SVGIG (reference sequence). CDR3 length: 13 amino acids. V was shortened by 5 bases and J by 2 bases, with 13 bases between the two germline ends. CDR3 protein: CAWGGQPTYEQYF. In DNA, the CDR3 is TGTGCCTGGGGTGGACAGCCAACCTACGAGCAGTACTTC.

The rearrangement uses TRBV7-8 and TRBJ1-1; D is possibly TRBD1 (6 bases). CDR3 length: 14 residues. The germline V and J ends were trimmed by 2 bases and 4 bases, with 11 bases remaining between them. Per the germline V gene, CDR1 is SGHVS and CDR2 is FQNEAQ. The CDR3 here is CASSLLTGITEAFF. The CDR3 bases are TGTGCCAGCAGCTTACTCACAGGGATCACTGAAGCTTTCTTT.

The rearrangement links TRBV5-1 to TRBJ1-1; 8 bases match TRBD1. Germline lookup yields CDR1 SGHRS and CDR2 YFSETQ. The trim removed 4 bases at V and 1 base at J, leaving 6 bases unmatched. This CDR3 region has 15 residues. The CDR3 here is CASSRIQGENTEAFF. CDR3 coding DNA: TGCGCCAGCAGCAGGATACAGGGGGAGAACACTGAAGCTTTCTTT.

The rearrangement links TRBV27 to TRBJ2-7, with TRBD1 identical over 7 bases. CDR3 length: 14 residues. In germline, CDR1 is MNHEY, CDR2 SMNVEV (reference sequence). The V segment lost 5 bases and the J segment 3 bases; nucleotides outside the gene matches: 7. CDR3 sequence: CASSRVGGGYEQYF. For the CDR3, the DNA is TGTGCCAGCAGTAGGGTAGGGGGCGGCTACGAGCAGTACTTC.

This chain connects TRBV7-2 to TRBJ2-3; D call uncertain. Germline V CDR1 and CDR2: SGHTA, FQGNSA. V was pared by 2 bases and J by 0 bases, with 15 bases between. CDR3 length equals 17 residues. CDR3 sequence reads: CASSLSVSLSSTDTQYF. CDR3 nucleotide sequence: TGTGCCAGCAGCTTATCGGTTAGTTTATCTAGCACAGATACGCAGTATTTT.

The CDR3 DNA sequence: TGTGCCATCCGGGACAGGGATGACTATGGCTACACCTTC. Its protein product is CAIRDRDDYGYTF. V and J are TRBV10-3 and TRBJ1-2, with 9 bases matching TRBD1. The CDR3 extends over 13 amino acids. The germline CDR1 and CDR2 sequences are ENHRY and SYGVKD. With V trimmed by 8 bases and J by 3 bases, 4 bases remained unmatched.

V gene TRBV7-9 combines with J gene TRBJ1-1, with D possibly matching TRBD1 (5 bases). V dropped 1 base and J dropped 0 bases, with 12 bases sitting between them. CDR3 length equals 16 residues. Germline loops: CDR1 SEHNR, CDR2 FQNEAQ (reference sequence). The CDR3 reads CASSLVAGNLNTEAFF. CDR3 bases: TGTGCCAGCAGCTTAGTGGCAGGGAACTTGAACACTGAAGCTTTCTTT.

This clone was found once. The gene calls are TRBV18 and TRBJ1-1; no clear D. The ends were cut back, 5 bases at V and 5 bases at J, with 21 bases in the middle. The CDR3 contains 16 residues. Per germline, CDR1 KGHSH and CDR2 LQKENI. The CDR3 coding sequence is TGTGCCAGCTCATCAACCGGGTCGGGAGGAAAAACTGAAGCTTTCTTT. Translated: CASSSTGSGGKTEAFF.

The chain links TRBV4-2 to TRBJ2-7; D not certain. Germline CDR1 LGHNA, CDR2 YNFKEQ. Trimming took off 4 bases at V and 0 bases at J, with 13 bases between the two ends. The CDR3 loop spans 15 amino acids. The CDR3 DNA reads as TGTGCCAGCAGCCGACGATTGGGCAGCTCCTACGAGCAGTACTTC. It encodes CASSRRLGSSYEQYF.

This chain uses TRBV11-3 with TRBJ1-4, with D uncertain. Germline V gene sequence: CDR1 SGHNT, CDR2 YENEEA. This CDR3 is built from 15 residues. The V and J ends lost 0 bases and 0 bases respectively, with 5 bases between them. The CDR3 nucleotides read TGTGCCAGCAGCTTAGATACAGCAACTAATGAAAAACTGTTTTTT. It is translated as CASSLDTATNEKLFF.

The CDR3 here is CASSLGRGSGSSRNEQFF. The CDR3 DNA sequence: TGTGCCAGCAGCTTAGGACGGGGTAGCGGGTCGTCTAGGAATGAGCAGTTCTTC. V gene TRBV11-3 combines with J gene TRBJ2-1; TRBD2 aligns across 7 bases. This CDR3 has 18 amino acids. From germline, CDR1 is SGHNT and CDR2 YENEEA. V shed 1 base, J shed 7 bases, and the junction held 16 bases outside the gene matches.

The chain combines TRBV28 with TRBJ2-1; possibly TRBD2 for D (5 bases). V was shortened by 7 bases and J by 2 bases, with 15 bases between the two germline ends. The length of the CDR3 is 15 residues. Per the germline V gene, CDR1 is MDHEN and CDR2 is SYDVKM. The CDR3 loop reads CASTSLGRPYNEQFF. The CDR3 region has the DNA TGTGCCAGCACCTCGCTGGGGAGACCCTACAATGAGCAGTTCTTC.

This clone was observed a few times. The rearrangement joins TRBV27 to TRBJ2-1; 13 bases agree with TRBD2. J was trimmed by 7 bases and V by 6 bases; bases with no gene match: 6. CDR3 length: 15 amino acids. Germline CDR1 is MNHEY and CDR2 is SMNVEV (reference sequence). This CDR3 is CASSPLTSGRNEQFF. CDR3 DNA: TGTGCCAGCAGCCCTTTGACTAGCGGGAGGAATGAGCAGTTCTTC.